The rows below give T cell receptor beta chains drawn from one sample of a study of chemoradiotherapy in HPV16-positive cancers. Sequencing used immunoSEQ multiplex PCR; TCRdb keeps in-frame clones, though not all of them. The sample gives approximately 9,500 clones, 70% of which show up once; over 9% is in the top ten. The specimen comprised tumor tissue, sampled from a patient who underwent chemoradiotherapy. These TCRs come from a human donor with HPV-associated anogenital cancer. Each CDR3 is given with its conserved first and last residue. A D gene is named only where the DNA matches it firmly. The size entry is marked missing in some rows and otherwise reads once, few, many or a size class.

abundance: once; d_gene: TRBD1; v_gene: TRBV15; j_gene: TRBJ2-1; CDR3aa: CATSKDRAGGADEQFF; CDR3nt: TGTGCCACCAGCAAGGACAGGGCAGGGGGAGCAGACGAGCAGTTCTTC
abundance: .; d_gene: .; v_gene: TRBV6-6; j_gene: TRBJ2-7; CDR3aa: CASSYSGEQYF; CDR3nt: TGTGCCAGCAGTTACTCGGGGGAGCAGTACTTC
abundance: few; d_gene: .; v_gene: TRBV7-9; j_gene: TRBJ1-3; CDR3aa: CASSLAGTISGNTIYF; CDR3nt: TGTGCCAGCAGCTTAGCCGGGACTATCTCTGGAAACACCATATATTTT
abundance: .; d_gene: .; v_gene: TRBV5-5; j_gene: TRBJ1-5; CDR3aa: CASSLNRGYNQPQHF; CDR3nt: TGTGCCAGCAGCCTCAACCGGGGCTACAATCAGCCCCAGCATTTT
abundance: few; d_gene: .; v_gene: TRBV5-6; j_gene: TRBJ2-1; CDR3aa: CASSLEVGVAYNEQFF; CDR3nt: TGTGCCAGCAGCCTTGAGGTGGGAGTGGCCTACAATGAGCAGTTCTTC
abundance: .; d_gene: .; v_gene: TRBV7-2; j_gene: TRBJ1-2; CDR3aa: CASSLDQGLNYGYTF; CDR3nt: TGTGCCAGCAGCTTAGATCAAGGGCTTAACTATGGCTACACCTTC
abundance: few; d_gene: .; v_gene: TRBV7-2; j_gene: TRBJ1-1; CDR3aa: CASSLPGLHTEAFF; CDR3nt: TGTGCCAGCAGCTTACCTGGTCTTCACACTGAAGCTTTCTTT
abundance: .; d_gene: .; v_gene: TRBV5-1; j_gene: TRBJ2-2; CDR3aa: CASSKDSGPGELFF; CDR3nt: TGCGCCAGCAGCAAAGACTCGGGCCCCGGGGAGCTGTTTTTT
abundance: .; d_gene: .; v_gene: TRBV30; j_gene: TRBJ1-1; CDR3aa: CAWNSAMAEAFF; CDR3nt: TGTGCCTGGAACAGCGCGATGGCTGAAGCTTTCTTT
abundance: .; d_gene: .; v_gene: TRBV11-2; j_gene: TRBJ2-7; CDR3aa: CASSLYRDSTYEQYF; CDR3nt: TGTGCCAGCAGCTTATATAGAGACTCAACCTACGAGCAGTACTTC
abundance: .; d_gene: TRBD1; v_gene: TRBV19; j_gene: TRBJ1-1; CDR3aa: CASTGTGGSRTEAFF; CDR3nt: TGTGCCAGCACCGGGACAGGCGGAAGTAGGACTGAAGCTTTCTTT
abundance: .; d_gene: TRBD1; v_gene: TRBV10-3; j_gene: TRBJ1-1; CDR3aa: CAISEPGGDTEAFF; CDR3nt: TGTGCCATCAGTGAACCAGGGGGCGACACTGAAGCTTTCTTT